Each of the 28 T cell receptor beta chains below was sequenced from the same sample in a study of neoadjuvant nivolumab and ipilimumab in lung cancer. Libraries were prepared by immunoSEQ multiplex PCR; TCRdb keeps only in-frame clonotypes and omits some of them. The sample contains about 3,300 clones, approximately 90% of which appear only once. Sample: tumor tissue, taken after neoadjuvant nivolumab, alone or with ipilimumab, at or shortly before surgery. The receptor source for this set is an adult with non-small cell lung cancer.

V and J are TRBV5-5 and TRBJ2-1; TRBD1 matches 8 bases. The trim removed 5 bases at V and 1 base at J, leaving 5 bases unmatched. The CDR3 is 15 amino acids. Looked up from germline, CDR1 is SGHKS and CDR2 is YYEKEE (reference sequence). CDR3 protein: CASSWGQVSYNEQFF. The CDR3 DNA is TGTGCCAGCAGTTGGGGACAGGTTTCCTACAATGAGCAGTTCTTC.

The CDR3 sequence is CASRDPGSNQPQHF. CDR3 DNA sequence: TGTGCCAGCAGGGACCCGGGGAGCAATCAGCCCCAGCATTTT. V usage is TRBV6-1 and J usage is TRBJ1-5; no firm D call. The CDR3 is 14 amino acids. Germline V gene sequence: CDR1 MNHNS, CDR2 SASEGT. Trimming pared 6 bases from V and 1 base from J, leaving 10 bases between.

The rearrangement links TRBV6-5 to TRBJ2-7; TRBD1 aligns across 10 bases. The V gene's germline CDR1 is MNHEY and CDR2 SVGAGI. The CDR3 is made up of 14 amino acids. Trimming cost V 5 bases and J 6 bases; bases outside gene matches: 7. CDR3 sequence: CASSKTGGLFEQYF. As DNA, the CDR3 is TGTGCCAGCAGTAAGACAGGGGGCTTATTCGAGCAGTACTTC.

CDR3 bases: TGCGCCAGCAGTGAGTCGCGGGGGGCCGAGTACTTC. Protein: CASSESRGAEYF. The rearrangement uses TRBV10-2 and TRBJ2-5, with TRBD2 matching over 8 bases. This CDR3 is 12 amino acids long. Germline trimming cut 0 bases from V and 12 bases from J; bases unmatched to any gene: 3. Germline lookup yields CDR1 WSHSY and CDR2 SAAADI.

CDR3 in DNA: TGTGCCAGCTCGCAACGACTAGCGGGGCAAGAGACCCAGTACTTC. It encodes CASSQRLAGQETQYF. The chain carries TRBV18 and TRBJ2-5; the match to TRBD2 covers 11 bases. With 6 bases clipped from V and 2 bases from J, the junction kept 5 bases outside the gene matches. The CDR3 has 15 amino acids. Germline values: CDR1 KGHSH, CDR2 LQKENI.

The CDR3 bases are TGTGCCAGCAGCTTTGGACTAGCGGGGACAGATACGCAGTATTTT. Its protein product is CASSFGLAGTDTQYF. The chain is built from TRBV9 and TRBJ2-3; TRBD2 matches at 12 bases. The junction had 3 bases not matched to a gene; V was cut back by 4 bases and J by 3 bases. This CDR3 region has 15 residues. Germline V gene sequence: CDR1 SGDLS, CDR2 YYNGEE.

V and J are TRBV7-2 and TRBJ2-2, with 9 bases aligning to TRBD2. The V gene's germline CDR1 is SGHTA and CDR2 FQGNSA. The CDR3 is 16 amino acids. The V segment lost 5 bases and the J segment 4 bases; nucleotides outside the gene matches: 8. CDR3: CASSPSAGGITGELFF. The CDR3 nucleotides are TGTGCCAGCAGCCCGTCAGCGGGGGGCATCACCGGGGAGCTGTTTTTT. Drawing the rest from reference TRBV7-2 and TRBJ2-2, the complete variable domain is GAGVSQSPSNKVTEKGKDVELRCDPISGHTALYWYRQSLGQGLEFLIYFQGNSAPDKSGLPSDRFSAERTGGSVSTLTIQRTQQEDSAVYLCASSPSAGGITGELFFGEGSRLTVL.

This clone was seen a single time. The V and J genes are TRBV5-6 and TRBJ2-5; no firm D call. Germline CDR1 SGHDT, CDR2 YYEEEE. There are 13 residues in the CDR3. V gave up 4 bases and J gave up 4 bases, with 11 bases separating them. The CDR3 nucleotides are TGTGCCAGCAGCCTTCCCCCGTTAGAGACCCAGTACTTC. Amino acids: CASSLPPLETQYF. Together with reference TRBV5-6 and TRBJ2-5, the CDR3 gives the full variable domain: DAGVTQSPTHLIKTRGQQVTLRCSPKSGHDTVSWYQQALGQGPQFIFQYYEEEERQRGNFPDRFSGHQFPNYSSELNVNALLLGDSALYLCASSLPPLETQYFGPGTRLLVL.

The rearrangement uses TRBV12-1 and TRBJ1-6. TRBV12-1 is classified as a pseudogene. The CDR3 is 15 residues long. The CDR3 protein is CASSFSQRRDSPLHF. The CDR3 DNA reads TGTGCCAGCAGCTTCTCCCAAAGGCGGGATTCACCCCTCCACTTT.

The genes are TRBV27 and TRBJ1-2; tentatively, D is TRBD1 (5 bases). This CDR3 has 14 residues. Trimming pared 6 bases from V and 4 bases from J, leaving 15 bases between. Germline V gene data show CDR1 as MNHEY and CDR2 as SMNVEV (reference sequence). Here the CDR3 reads CASRNNGGTYGYTF. CDR3 DNA sequence: TGTGCCAGCAGAAATAATGGGGGAACCTATGGCTACACCTTC.

V and J are TRBV27 and TRBJ1-2; possible D gene TRBD1, 6 bases. The V gene lost 5 bases and the J gene lost 1 base, with 11 bases spanning the gap. Germline CDR1 is MNHEY and CDR2 is SMNVEV (reference sequence). CDR3 length equals 14 residues. The CDR3 is CASSPGQFNYGYTF. CDR3 sequence (DNA): TGTGCCAGCAGTCCCGGACAGTTTAACTATGGCTACACCTTC.

This chain uses TRBV11-2 with TRBJ1-2; 8 bases align to TRBD1. This CDR3 is 15 amino acids long. Germline V gene lookup returns CDR1 SGHAT and CDR2 FQNNGV. J was trimmed by 3 bases and V by 2 bases; bases with no gene match: 5. CDR3 sequence: CASSLQVRGHYGYTF. In nucleotides, the CDR3 is TGTGCCAGCAGCTTACAGGTCAGGGGGCACTATGGCTACACCTTC.

The chain couples TRBV5-4 to TRBJ2-3; TRBD1 matches 8 bases. V lost 10 bases and J lost 5; bases outside the gene matches: 15. The germline V gene has CDR1 SGHNT and CDR2 YYREEE (reference sequence). The CDR3 extends over 15 amino acids. CDR3 nucleotides: TGTGCCTCTACACCGGGGACAGGTCGGGGAGATACGCAGTATTTT. Translating gives CASTPGTGRGDTQYF.

The V and J genes are TRBV5-1 and TRBJ1-5, with 9 bases lining up with TRBD1. Germline V lookup: CDR1 SGHRS, CDR2 YFSETQ. V was pared by 3 bases and J by 5 bases, with 0 bases of the junction left unmatched. The CDR3 consists of 13 residues. In nucleotides, the CDR3 is TGCGCCAGCAGCTGGACAGGGGATCAGCCCCAGCATTTT. Translating gives CASSWTGDQPQHF. Looking up the rest from reference TRBV5-1 and TRBJ1-5 gives the full variable domain: KAGVTQTPRYLIKTRGQQVTLSCSPISGHRSVSWYQQTPGQGLQFLFEYFSETQRNKGNFPGRFSGRQFSNSRSEMNVSTLELGDSALYLCASSWTGDQPQHFGDGTRLSIL.

This clone was found once. The V and J genes are TRBV7-2 and TRBJ1-1; 9 positions agree with TRBD1. CDR3 length equals 15 residues. The J segment lost 3 bases and the V segment lost 5 bases, leaving 7 bases of the junction unmatched. Germline V CDR1 and CDR2: SGHTA, FQGNSA. CDR3 nucleotides: TGTGCCAGCAGCCTCGGACAGGGGAGAGACACTGAAGCTTTCTTT. It specifies CASSLGQGRDTEAFF.

The rearrangement links TRBV6-1 to TRBJ1-3; the D gene is possibly TRBD1 (6 bases). V was pared by 1 base and J by 3 bases, with 13 bases between. The germline V gene has CDR1 MNHNS and CDR2 SASEGT. CDR3 size: 16 residues. The DNA for the CDR3 is TGTGCCAGCAGTGAAGGGACAGCGCATTTTGGAAACACCATATATTTT. This sequence encodes CASSEGTAHFGNTIYF.

This chain connects TRBV10-3 to TRBJ2-7; TRBD2 might be the D (6 bases). CDR3 length: 17 amino acids. Germline V lookup: CDR1 ENHRY, CDR2 SYGVKD. V was shortened by 0 bases and J by 0 bases, with 15 bases between the two germline ends. DNA for the CDR3: TGTGCCATCAGTGAGTCGGGCGGGACCGAAAGCTCCTACGAGCAGTACTTC. Its translation is CAISESGGTESSYEQYF.

This clone appeared a single time. The chain employs TRBV27 and TRBJ1-2, with D perhaps TRBD1 (5 bases). Trimming removed 0 bases at V and 4 bases at J, with 6 bases between. The CDR3 runs to 13 residues. The V gene's germline CDR1 is MNHEY and CDR2 SMNVEV (reference sequence). The CDR3 here is CASSLSGGYGYTF. The DNA for the CDR3 is TGTGCCAGCAGTTTATCGGGGGGCTATGGCTACACCTTC.

In the case of this clone: At one of its ends the junction is not consistent with the germline gene, which may arise from a read error. The chain joins TRBV5-1 to TRBJ2-7, with TRBD2 matching over 8 bases. Germline lookup yields CDR1 SGHRS and CDR2 YFSETQ. The CDR3 consists of 14 residues. The CDR3 loop is CASNLGTSSYEQYF. The CDR3 DNA follows: TGCGCCAGCAACTTGGGGACTAGCTCCTACGAGCAGTACTTC.

J is TRBJ1-4 and V is TRBV6-5, with D uncertain. The V gene's germline CDR1 is MNHEY and CDR2 SVGAGI. CDR3 size: 13 residues. V was trimmed by 9 bases and J by 4 bases, leaving 12 bases between them. Here the CDR3 DNA reads TGTGCCAGTGGACCGAACGATAATGAAAAACTGTTTTTT. Its protein is CASGPNDNEKLFF.

This chain connects TRBV5-6 to TRBJ2-7; 9 nucleotides match TRBD2. The V and J ends lost 4 bases and 7 bases, in that order; junction bases with no gene match: 12. The CDR3 has 15 amino acids. The V gene's germline CDR1 is SGHDT and CDR2 YYEEEE. The CDR3 loop is CASSHRGLASREQYF. As DNA, the CDR3 is TGTGCCAGCAGCCACCGGGGACTAGCCTCCCGGGAGCAGTACTTC.

This sequence joins TRBV11-1 and TRBJ2-7; 11 bases are shared with TRBD2. The CDR3 totals 16 residues. Germline assignment: CDR1 SGHAT and CDR2 FQDESV (reference sequence). Trimming at V came to 5 bases and at J to 3 bases, leaving 9 bases not matched to a gene. The CDR3 DNA reads TGTGCCAGCAGCAGCACTTCTAGCGGGGGGTTCTACGAGCAGTACTTC. Its protein is CASSSTSSGGFYEQYF.

The chain recombines TRBV15 with TRBJ2-7; weak D call: TRBD1 (5 bases). Germline CDR1 reads LNHNV; CDR2 reads YYDKDF (reference sequence). The CDR3 runs 14 residues. V shed 1 base and J shed 10 bases, with 17 bases lying between them. The CDR3 nucleotides are TGTGCCACCAGCAGAGGCCAGCAGGGCGTTGTACAGTACTTC. Its translation: CATSRGQQGVVQYF.

The V and J genes are TRBV19 and TRBJ1-1; possibly TRBD1 for D (6 bases). V was trimmed by 8 bases and J by 1 base, leaving 8 bases between them. The CDR3 runs 12 residues. Germline assignment: CDR1 LNHDA and CDR2 SQIVND (reference sequence). In nucleotides, the CDR3 is TGTGCCAGTCGACAGGCGAACACTGAAGCTTTCTTT. It is translated as CASRQANTEAFF.

This clone was counted a single time. The chain joins TRBV29-1 to TRBJ2-1; 10 bases are a match to TRBD2. The CDR3 contains 14 residues. Germline V gene sequence: CDR1 SQVTM, CDR2 ANQGSEA. J gave up 6 bases and V 4 bases, and 6 bases lay outside the gene matches. The CDR3 loop reads CSVVSGGAGNEQFF. CDR3 nucleotides: TGCAGCGTTGTCAGCGGGGGGGCAGGCAATGAGCAGTTCTTC.

The chain recombines TRBV6-6 with TRBJ2-3; 8 nucleotides match TRBD2. CDR3 length: 15 amino acids. The ends lost 6 bases at V and 4 bases at J; junction bases unmatched: 9. Germline V CDR1 and CDR2: MNHNY, SVGAGI (reference sequence). The CDR3 protein is CASSPGTSTPDTQYF. In nucleotides, the CDR3 is TGTGCCAGCAGCCCCGGGACTAGTACCCCAGATACGCAGTATTTT.

This clone was detected only once. This chain uses TRBV7-2 with TRBJ2-5; maybe TRBD2 (5 bases). CDR3 length: 12 residues. Per the germline V gene, CDR1 is SGHTA and CDR2 is FQGNSA. V was pared by 1 base and J by 8 bases, with 8 bases between. DNA of the CDR3: TGTGCCAGCAGCTTAGACCCGGGAACCCAGTACTTC. It encodes CASSLDPGTQYF.

This CDR3 is CASSRTSGLDEQYF. The CDR3 region has the DNA TGTGCCAGCAGCCGGACTAGCGGGTTGGACGAGCAGTACTTC. The chain recombines TRBV7-2 with TRBJ2-7; TRBD2 aligns across 11 bases. The V gene end was trimmed by 5 bases and the J gene end by 5 bases; junction bases not matched to a gene: 5. The length of the CDR3 is 14 residues. Germline V gives CDR1 SGHTA, CDR2 FQGNSA.